One sample yielded the 27 T cell receptor beta chains listed below, sequenced in a study of cytomegalovirus exposure and HLA in healthy donors. Vbeta (60) and Jbeta (13) primers were used in the PCR. The data were produced by immunoSEQ multiplex PCR, yet TCRdb's version contains in-frame clones alone and is incomplete. The sample carries over 150,000 clones, approximately 77% recorded once. Sequencing input: PBMCs. Source of these receptors: a male donor in good health and CMV-seropositive.

V is TRBV11-2 and J is TRBJ1-5; D might be TRBD1 (5 bases). The CDR3 is 14 amino acids. Germline CDR1 is SGHAT and CDR2 is FQNNGV. The ends were cut back, 5 bases at V and 1 base at J, with 9 bases in the middle. The CDR3: CASSQGVSNQPQHF. CDR3 DNA sequence: TGTGCCAGCAGCCAAGGGGTGAGCAATCAGCCCCAGCATTTT.

The chain has TRBV19 and TRBJ1-5; perhaps TRBD1 as D (6 bases). V gave up 6 bases and J gave up 2 bases, with 11 bases separating them. The CDR3 is 14 amino acids. Per germline, CDR1 LNHDA and CDR2 SQIVND (reference sequence). The DNA for the CDR3 is TGTGCCAGTAGGCGAAAGGGGGGCAATCAGCCCCAGCATTTT. Its protein is CASRRKGGNQPQHF.

V usage is TRBV6-5 and J usage is TRBJ2-3; perhaps TRBD2 as D (7 bases). V shed 8 bases and J shed 2 bases, with 17 bases lying between them. The length of the CDR3 is 15 residues. The germline CDR1 and CDR2 sequences are MNHEY and SVGAGI. This CDR3 reads CASLRRGADTDTQYF. The CDR3, as DNA: TGTGCCAGCCTGCGTCGGGGGGCGGACACAGATACGCAGTATTTT.

V usage is TRBV9 and J usage is TRBJ1-3, with D possibly being TRBD1 (6 bases). The CDR3 runs 14 residues. Germline lookup yields CDR1 SGDLS and CDR2 YYNGEE. The V gene lost 0 bases and the J gene lost 6 bases, with 10 bases spanning the gap. The DNA for the CDR3 is TGTGCCAGCAGCGTAGATGGGGGCCTAAACACCATATATTTT. It specifies CASSVDGGLNTIYF.

The chain's CDR3 is CAWTRLAYTQYF. For the CDR3, the DNA is TGTGCCTGGACCCGACTAGCCTATACGCAGTATTTT. J is TRBJ2-3 and V is TRBV30; TRBD2 aligns across 7 bases. Germline V gene data show CDR1 as GTSNPN and CDR2 as SVGIG (reference sequence). The CDR3 is 12 residues long. J gave up 7 bases and V 4 bases, and 5 bases lay outside the gene matches.

A few counts support this clone. This rearrangement joins TRBV4-1 to TRBJ1-1; D possibly corresponds to TRBD1 (5 bases). This CDR3 has 17 amino acids. The V gene lost 5 bases and the J gene lost 2 bases, with 21 bases spanning the gap. Germline loops: CDR1 MGHRA, CDR2 YSYEKL. The CDR3 sequence: CASSSPPSTAFNTEAFF. Here the CDR3 DNA reads TGCGCCAGCAGCTCCCCCCCATCGACAGCATTTAACACTGAAGCTTTCTTT.

The genes are TRBV7-2 and TRBJ1-1, with D perhaps TRBD1 (6 bases). CDR1 and CDR2 (germline): SGHTA, FQGNSA. V was clipped by 4 bases and J by 5 bases, with 23 bases between them. The CDR3 has 17 residues. CDR3 sequence (DNA): TGTGCCAGCAGCTATGGGGTTAGGGGTCTGGGGGCGACTGAAGCTTTCTTT. It encodes CASSYGVRGLGATEAFF.

The chain has TRBV5-4 and TRBJ2-3; D is unresolved. V lost 1 base and J lost 0, with 6 bases in between. The CDR3 contains 14 residues. Germline lookup yields CDR1 SGHNT and CDR2 YYREEE (reference sequence). The CDR3 loop reads CASSLQQSTDTQYF. CDR3 sequence (DNA): TGTGCCAGCAGCTTGCAACAGAGCACAGATACGCAGTATTTT.

The chain links TRBV6-5 to TRBJ2-3; 12 positions agree with TRBD2. Germline V gene sequence: CDR1 MNHEY, CDR2 SVGAGI. This CDR3 is built from 15 residues. V trimming: 5 bases; J trimming: 7 bases; junction bases outside the gene matches: 7. The CDR3: CASSGSSGGGNTQYF. DNA for the CDR3: TGTGCCAGCAGTGGATCTAGCGGGGGGGGAAATACGCAGTATTTT.

The CDR3 sequence: CASSYPTGTGGTDTQYF. The CDR3 nucleotides read TGTGCCAGCAGTTATCCCACCGGGACAGGTGGCACAGATACGCAGTATTTT. The rearrangement joins TRBV6-7 to TRBJ2-3; 8 positions match TRBD1. TRBV6-7 has ORF status, its function being uncertain. The V and J ends lost 3 bases and 1 base, in that order; junction bases with no gene match: 9. CDR3 length: 17 amino acids.

The CDR3 DNA follows: TGTGCCGTTATTCCGCGAGGAGACACCATATATTTT. Its protein product is CAVIPRGDTIYF. The chain joins TRBV2 to TRBJ1-3; D is unresolved. The CDR3 runs to 12 residues. Germline-derived CDR1 and CDR2 are SNHLY and FYNNEI. Trimming removed 11 bases at V and 8 bases at J, with 16 bases between. Filled out from reference TRBV2 and TRBJ1-3, the complete variable domain reads EPEVTQTPSHQVTQMGQEVILRCVPISNHLYFYWYRQILGQKVEFLVSFYNNEISEKSEIFDDQFSVERPDGSNFTLKIRSTKLEDSAMYFCAVIPRGDTIYFGEGSWLTVV.

V and J are TRBV2 and TRBJ2-7, with 12 bases that match TRBD1. The CDR3 is made up of 17 amino acids. Per germline, CDR1 SNHLY and CDR2 FYNNEI. The trim removed 5 bases at V and 0 bases at J, leaving 8 bases unmatched. Here the CDR3 reads CASSPGQGADSSYEQYF. DNA of the CDR3: TGTGCCAGCAGTCCGGGACAGGGGGCTGATAGCTCCTACGAGCAGTACTTC.

The rearrangement joins TRBV29-1 to TRBJ2-2; no clear D gene. Per germline, CDR1 SQVTM and CDR2 ANQGSEA. The CDR3 has 14 residues. V shed 3 bases and J shed 0 bases, with 8 bases lying between them. This CDR3 reads CSVELTANTGELFF. The CDR3 DNA reads TGCAGCGTTGAGTTGACTGCGAACACCGGGGAGCTGTTTTTT.

This sequence joins TRBV18 and TRBJ2-7; possibly TRBD1 for D (5 bases). The CDR3 runs 13 residues. Germline V CDR1 and CDR2: KGHSH, LQKENI. V was trimmed by 1 base and J by 5 bases, leaving 9 bases between them. The CDR3 nucleotides are TGTGCCAGCTCACCACTCACAGGAGACGAGCAGTACTTC. Amino acids: CASSPLTGDEQYF.

The sample holds one count of this clone. CDR3 sequence reads: CASSLAGGTEAFF. The CDR3 DNA reads TGTGCCAGTAGTTTGGCAGGGGGGACTGAAGCTTTCTTT. The rearrangement uses TRBV19 and TRBJ1-1; 7 bases fit TRBD1. This CDR3 contains 13 residues. J lost 5 bases, V lost 5 bases, and 5 bases had no gene match. CDR1 is LNHDA, CDR2 SQIVND, per germline (reference sequence).

The chain couples TRBV5-3 to TRBJ2-1; 8 positions match TRBD2. TRBV5-3 is labeled an ORF, and its function is uncertain. With V trimmed by 4 bases and J by 5 bases, 11 bases remained unmatched. The CDR3 covers 16 residues. The CDR3 nucleotides read TGTGCCAGAAGCGTCTCTCCGGGGGGGAGCCACAATGAGCAGTTCTTC. It encodes CARSVSPGGSHNEQFF.

The CDR3 spells CASSLSARYTGSVNTEAFF. The DNA of the CDR3 is TGTGCCAGCAGTTTATCCGCGAGGTACACAGGGTCTGTGAACACTGAAGCTTTCTTT. The chain joins TRBV27 to TRBJ1-1; tentatively, D is TRBD1 (6 bases). The ends were cut back, 0 bases at V and 0 bases at J, with 20 bases in the middle. The CDR3 is 19 amino acids. Germline loops: CDR1 MNHEY, CDR2 SMNVEV (reference sequence).

V and J are TRBV5-1 and TRBJ1-6, with D uncertain. The CDR3 covers 15 residues. Looked up from germline, CDR1 is SGHRS and CDR2 is YFSETQ. V lost 1 base, J lost 5 bases, and 10 bases lay in between. In DNA form, the CDR3 reads TGCGCCAGCAGCTTGAGTCTTACAAATAATTCACCCCTCCACTTT. Translating gives CASSLSLTNNSPLHF.

The V and J genes are TRBV5-4 and TRBJ2-7, with D tentatively TRBD2 (6 bases). The V gene lost 4 bases and the J gene lost 6 bases, with 17 bases spanning the gap. Germline V gene data show CDR1 as SGHNT and CDR2 as YYREEE (reference sequence). This CDR3 region has 14 residues. The CDR3 protein is CASSPSGRTCEQYF. Written as DNA, the CDR3 is TGTGCCAGCAGCCCTTCAGGGAGGACCTGCGAGCAGTACTTC.

The chain carries TRBV27 and TRBJ2-5; 7 positions match TRBD1. V trimming: 4 bases; J trimming: 4 bases; junction bases outside the gene matches: 3. The CDR3 is 13 residues long. Germline loops: CDR1 MNHEY, CDR2 SMNVEV (reference sequence). CDR3 in DNA: TGTGCCAGCAGTTCCCGGGACAGAGAGACCCAGTACTTC. It encodes CASSSRDRETQYF.

This chain links TRBV9 with TRBJ2-2, with TRBD1 identical over 9 bases. J gave up 4 bases and V 2 bases, and 6 bases lay outside the gene matches. This CDR3 comprises 16 residues. The germline CDR1 and CDR2 sequences are SGDLS and YYNGEE. This chain's CDR3 is CASSVYGTGSTGELFF. The CDR3 region has the DNA TGTGCCAGCAGCGTTTACGGGACAGGGTCCACCGGGGAGCTGTTTTTT.

The gene calls are TRBV6-1 and TRBJ1-4; TRBD1 is a possible D gene (5 bases). The V and J ends lost 4 bases and 3 bases respectively, with 12 bases between them. CDR3 length equals 15 residues. Per the germline V gene, CDR1 is MNHNS and CDR2 is SASEGT. CDR3 nucleotides: TGTGCCAGCAGTGTACAGGATCTAGCTAATGAAAAACTGTTTTTT. It specifies CASSVQDLANEKLFF.

The chain combines TRBV4-1 with TRBJ2-7; TRBD2 agrees at 8 bases. The length of the CDR3 is 16 residues. Germline lookup yields CDR1 MGHRA and CDR2 YSYEKL. V dropped 0 bases and J dropped 7; count of bases not matched to a gene: 11. CDR3 amino acids: CASSQDLRRGVEEQYF. CDR3 DNA sequence: TGCGCCAGCAGCCAAGATTTGCGGCGGGGGGTTGAGGAGCAGTACTTC.

This clone was counted only a few times. The chain is built from TRBV5-1 and TRBJ2-7; D is possibly TRBD2 (6 bases). Germline lookup yields CDR1 SGHRS and CDR2 YFSETQ. Trimming shortened V by 4 bases and J by 4 bases, and 21 bases separated the two germline ends. The CDR3 has 16 amino acids. The CDR3 protein is CASSPGLITGSYEQYF. The CDR3 nucleotides read TGCGCCAGCAGCCCGGGACTTATAACGGGGTCTTACGAGCAGTACTTC.

The chain joins TRBV9 to TRBJ2-3, with D perhaps matching TRBD2 (6 bases). The CDR3 has 14 residues. Germline assignment: CDR1 SGDLS and CDR2 YYNGEE. Between the trimmed V and J ends, which lost 0 bases and 10 bases, there was a span of 15 bases. CDR3 nucleotide sequence: TGTGCCAGCAGCGTAGGCTCGTCGGGGGTGGCGCAGTATTTT. This encodes CASSVGSSGVAQYF. Full variable domain (missing parts from reference TRBV9 and TRBJ2-3): DSGVTQTPKHLITATGQRVTLRCSPRSGDLSVYWYQQSLDQGLQFLIQYYNGEERAKGNILERFSAQQFPDLHSELNLSSLELGDSALYFCASSVGSSGVAQYFGPGTRLTVL.

The chain has TRBV29-1 and TRBJ1-2; 8 bases fit TRBD1. Germline V gene sequence: CDR1 SQVTM, CDR2 ANQGSEA. After removal of 6 bases from V and 6 bases from J, the junction contained 6 bases not matched to a gene. This CDR3 contains 12 residues. The CDR3 DNA reads TGCAGCGTGCTGACAGGGGAAAATGGCTACACCTTC. Its protein product is CSVLTGENGYTF.

The V gene is TRBV5-4, the J gene TRBJ1-1; no clear D gene. The CDR3 is 15 amino acids. Trimming pared 3 bases from V and 4 bases from J, leaving 16 bases between. Germline loops: CDR1 SGHNT, CDR2 YYREEE (reference sequence). The DNA of the CDR3 is TGTGCCAGCAGCTCGGGCGGCGAGGGTGCCACTGAAGCTTTCTTT. Encoded protein: CASSSGGEGATEAFF.